This T cell receptor beta chain was profiled in a study of cytomegalovirus exposure and HLA in healthy donors. CDR1 is SGHNT and CDR2 is YENEEA in the germline V gene. V dropped 6 bases and J dropped 1 base, with 6 bases sitting between them. The CDR3 covers 13 residues. Researchers ran the PCR with 60 Vbeta and 13 Jbeta primers. The repertoire was sequenced with immunoSEQ multiplex PCR; TCRdb's copy has only in-frame clones and lacks some. Of tens of thousands of clones listed, about three quarters are singletons. Findings and limits, study-wide: Later genetic work tied a missense DCLRE1C variant to beta-chain V and J trimming.

Concerning this clone itself: Its antigen is currently unknown.

The chain carries TRBV11-3 and TRBJ2-2, with D unresolved. The sequencing sample was made of PBMCs. This sequence was found in a man aged 25 to 45 in good health and CMV-seropositive. The CDR3 region has the DNA TGTGCCAGCAGTTCCCTGAACACCGGGGAGCTGTTTTTT. The encoded protein is CASSSLNTGELFF.